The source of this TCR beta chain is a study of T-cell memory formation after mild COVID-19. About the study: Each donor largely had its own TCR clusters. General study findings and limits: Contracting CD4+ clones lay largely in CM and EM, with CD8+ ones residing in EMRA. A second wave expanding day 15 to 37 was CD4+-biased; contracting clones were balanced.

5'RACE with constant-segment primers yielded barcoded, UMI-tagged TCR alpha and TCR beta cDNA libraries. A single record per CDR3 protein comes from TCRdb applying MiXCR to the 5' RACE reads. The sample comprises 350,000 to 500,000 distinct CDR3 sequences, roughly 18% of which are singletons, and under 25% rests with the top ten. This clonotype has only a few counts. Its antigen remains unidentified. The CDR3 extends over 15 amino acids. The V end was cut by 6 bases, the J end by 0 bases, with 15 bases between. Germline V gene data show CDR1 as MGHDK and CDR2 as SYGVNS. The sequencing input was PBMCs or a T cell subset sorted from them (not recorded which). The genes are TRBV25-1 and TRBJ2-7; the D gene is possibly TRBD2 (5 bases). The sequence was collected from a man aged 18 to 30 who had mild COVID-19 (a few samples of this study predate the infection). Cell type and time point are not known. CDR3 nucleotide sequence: TGTGCCAGCAGCCCTTCGGAGGCATTCTCCTACGAGCAGTACTTC. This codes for CASSPSEAFSYEQYF.